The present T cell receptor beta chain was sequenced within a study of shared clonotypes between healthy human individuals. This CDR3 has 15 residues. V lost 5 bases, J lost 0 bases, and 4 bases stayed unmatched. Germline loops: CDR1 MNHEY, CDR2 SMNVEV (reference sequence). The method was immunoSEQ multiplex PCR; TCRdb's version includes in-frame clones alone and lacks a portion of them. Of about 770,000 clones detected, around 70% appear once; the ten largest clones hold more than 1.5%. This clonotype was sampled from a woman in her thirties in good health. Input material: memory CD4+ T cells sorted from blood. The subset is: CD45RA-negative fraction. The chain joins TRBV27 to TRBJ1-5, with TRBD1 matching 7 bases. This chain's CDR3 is CASSVQGNSNQPQHF. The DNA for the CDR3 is TGTGCCAGCAGTGTACAGGGGAATAGCAATCAGCCCCAGCATTTT.